This TCR beta chain originates from a study of human T cells and chemical hapten exposure. Study outcomes and limitations: Significantly greater numbers of large CDR3 similarity clusters came from expanded TCRs than from controls. With regard to DPC sensitization, TCRs above 1 in 1000 frequency did not change.

One entry per CDR3 protein, called by TCRdb with MiXCR from the RACE reads. Of 70,000 to 100,000 distinct CDR3 sequences listed, over 6% are singletons. Time point: patch test 1, 2 weeks after DPC sensitization. Specified treatment: therapeutic diphenylcyclopropenone sensitization with weekly scalp DPC. The CDR3 is 12 residues long. Germline V lookup: CDR1 SGHNT, CDR2 YENEEA. V lost 0 bases and J 2 bases, leaving 1 base between the germline ends. To note about this clonotype: As yet, its antigen is unknown.

The clonotype was recovered from a woman between 25 and 40 years old with alopecia areata. Some clones in this sample may be carry-over from other donors' samples. The sample in question was whole blood, obtained in connection with sensitization to the hapten diphenylcyclopropenone (DPC). J is TRBJ2-5 and V is TRBV11-3; D unclear. The CDR3 sequence: CASSLDQETQYF. In DNA, the CDR3 is TGTGCCAGCAGCTTAGATCAAGAGACCCAGTACTTC. The full variable domain, completed using reference TRBV11-3 and TRBJ2-5, is EAGVVQSPRYKIIEKKQPVAFWCNPISGHNTLYWYLQNLGQGPELLIRYENEEAVDDSQLPKDRFSAERLKGVDSTLKIQPAELGDSAVYLCASSLDQETQYFGPGTRLLVL.